The 25 T cell receptor beta chains listed next were all sequenced from one sample in a study of shared clonotypes between healthy human individuals. Profiled with immunoSEQ multiplex PCR; TCRdb holds only in-frame clones, not every one. Of some 500,000 clones listed, 60% to 80% are singletons. What was sequenced was PBMCs. The receptor source for this set is a middle-aged woman in good health. Some clones in this sample may be carry-over from other donors' samples.

This rearrangement joins TRBV2 to TRBJ2-7; D remains unclear. The CDR3 has 14 amino acids. Germline V gene data show CDR1 as SNHLY and CDR2 as FYNNEI. V was pared by 6 bases and J by 0 bases, with 12 bases between. The chain's CDR3 is CASRAQDSSYEQYF. The CDR3 DNA sequence: TGTGCCAGCAGAGCGCAGGATAGCTCCTACGAGCAGTACTTC.

This clone was seen only once. The chain carries TRBV29-1 and TRBJ2-7, with 13 bases fitting TRBD2. Germline lookup yields CDR1 SQVTM and CDR2 ANQGSEA. With 6 bases clipped from V and 4 bases from J, the junction kept 3 bases outside the gene matches. The CDR3 spans 13 residues. The CDR3 loop reads CSVGTSGVYEQYF. The CDR3 coding sequence is TGCAGCGTCGGGACTAGCGGGGTGTACGAGCAGTACTTC.

V is TRBV2 and J is TRBJ2-2; D is uncertain. The CDR3 loop spans 13 amino acids. V dropped 5 bases and J dropped 4 bases, with 8 bases sitting between them. Germline CDR1 and CDR2: SNHLY and FYNNEI. The CDR3, as DNA: TGTGCCAGCAGTCCTGGGTTCACCGGGGAGCTGTTTTTT. Its protein product is CASSPGFTGELFF.

This chain joins TRBV30 and TRBJ1-2; no clear D gene. CDR3 size: 11 residues. Germline V gene lookup returns CDR1 GTSNPN and CDR2 SVGIG (reference sequence). The V end was cut by 3 bases, the J end by 3 bases, with 5 bases between. The CDR3 DNA reads TGTGCCTGGAGGAGATACTATGGCTACACCTTC. Protein sequence: CAWRRYYGYTF.

This rearrangement joins TRBV2 to TRBJ1-2; D is possibly TRBD1 (5 bases). The CDR3 is made up of 12 amino acids. Trimming pared 4 bases from V and 5 bases from J, leaving 8 bases between. Germline V gene sequence: CDR1 SNHLY, CDR2 FYNNEI. For the CDR3, the DNA is TGTGCCAGCAGTGTGACAGAATATGGCTACACCTTC. Translated: CASSVTEYGYTF.

The chain uses TRBV4-3 and TRBJ2-7; no firm D call. V dropped 0 bases and J dropped 2 bases, with 23 bases sitting between them. CDR1 LGHNA and CDR2 YSLEER come from the germline V gene. CDR3 length: 19 residues. The chain's CDR3 is CASSQDGPDILFLTYEQYF. As DNA, the CDR3 is TGCGCCAGCAGCCAAGATGGTCCCGACATACTCTTCCTCACCTACGAGCAGTACTTC.

V and J are TRBV18 and TRBJ2-6; possibly TRBD1 for D (5 bases). Trimming pared 3 bases from V and 0 bases from J, leaving 12 bases between. Germline V lookup: CDR1 KGHSH, CDR2 LQKENI. This CDR3 region has 17 residues. The CDR3 nucleotides are TGTGCCAGCTCACCCAGGGATGGGGCCTCTGGGGCCAACGTCCTGACTTTC. This codes for CASSPRDGASGANVLTF.

In its sample, this clone was seen a few times. The rearrangement links TRBV7-8 to TRBJ2-7; a possible D gene is TRBD2 (5 bases). The V gene lost 5 bases and the J gene lost 0 bases, with 14 bases spanning the gap. Germline loops: CDR1 SGHVS, CDR2 FQNEAQ. This CDR3 is built from 15 residues. CDR3 sequence (DNA): TGTGCCAGCAGCCCCGCCGGGGAACTCTCCTACGAGCAGTACTTC. The encoded protein is CASSPAGELSYEQYF. The full variable domain, completed using reference TRBV7-8 and TRBJ2-7, is GAGVSQSPRYKVAKRGQDVALRCDPISGHVSLFWYQQALGQGPEFLTYFQNEAQLDKSGLPSDRFFAERPEGSVSTLKIQRTQQEDSAVYLCASSPAGELSYEQYFGPGTRLTVT.

The CDR3 region is CASSLGGSETQYF. The CDR3 nucleotides read TGCGCCAGCAGCTTGGGAGGGTCGGAGACCCAGTACTTC. The chain combines TRBV5-1 with TRBJ2-5, with D tentatively TRBD2 (5 bases). The CDR3 is 13 amino acids. Deletions cut 0 bases from V and 5 bases from J, with 8 bases between. CDR1 is SGHRS, CDR2 YFSETQ, per germline.

V usage is TRBV19 and J usage is TRBJ2-2; D is uncertain. Trimming took 5 bases from V and 4 from J, leaving 11 bases between them. Germline V gene lookup returns CDR1 LNHDA and CDR2 SQIVND (reference sequence). CDR3 length equals 14 residues. CDR3 in amino acids: CASSWLTSTGELFF. The CDR3 DNA reads as TGTGCCAGTAGTTGGTTGACGAGCACCGGGGAGCTGTTTTTT.

As concerns this clone: It may be a read error: a sequence one base away is much more abundant. This same CDR3 is encoded by further DNA sequences in the sample. The J gene is TRBJ2-5, the V gene TRBV30; no firm D call. CDR1 is GTSNPN, CDR2 SVGIG, per germline (reference sequence). This CDR3 is 13 amino acids long. Between the trimmed V and J ends, which lost 3 bases and 2 bases, there was a span of 10 bases. DNA of the CDR3: TGTGCCTGGAGCGAATACTTTCAAGAGACCCAGTACTTC. Protein product: CAWSEYFQETQYF.

This chain links TRBV5-1 with TRBJ1-1, with D possibly TRBD1 on 6 matching bases. Trimming left V 4 bases short and J 0 bases short, with 10 bases between. This CDR3 spans 14 amino acids. CDR1 and CDR2 from the germline V gene are SGHRS and YFSETQ. The CDR3 bases are TGCGCCAGCAGCCCCGAGGGGGTGAACACTGAAGCTTTCTTT. It yields the protein CASSPEGVNTEAFF.

The chain couples TRBV2 to TRBJ2-7; D is possibly TRBD1 (6 bases). This CDR3 is built from 13 residues. The germline CDR1 and CDR2 sequences are SNHLY and FYNNEI. Trimming took 3 bases from V and 2 from J, leaving 8 bases between them. The chain's CDR3 is CASSDGQTYEQYF. In nucleotides, the CDR3 is TGTGCCAGCAGTGACGGACAGACCTACGAGCAGTACTTC.

V gene TRBV2 combines with J gene TRBJ2-2; TRBD1 agrees at 7 bases. V shed 6 bases and J 5 bases; nucleotides not matched to a gene: 3. The germline V gene has CDR1 SNHLY and CDR2 FYNNEI. This CDR3 contains 13 residues. The CDR3 region is CASSQQGTGELFF. The CDR3 bases are TGTGCCAGCAGCCAACAGGGGACCGGGGAGCTGTTTTTT.

The chain employs TRBV19 and TRBJ2-2, with no clear D. This CDR3 is 12 amino acids long. V lost 5 bases to trimming and J lost 6 bases, with 7 bases between them. Germline V gene sequence: CDR1 LNHDA, CDR2 SQIVND (reference sequence). The CDR3 reads CASSLISGELFF. CDR3 bases: TGTGCCAGTAGTCTTATATCCGGGGAGCTGTTTTTT.

CDR3 in amino acids: CASSLPQRGPQETQYF. CDR3 sequence (DNA): TGTGCCAGCAGCCTCCCGCAGCGGGGTCCACAAGAGACCCAGTACTTC. The chain is built from TRBV9 and TRBJ2-5, with 7 positions matching TRBD2. Per germline, CDR1 SGDLS and CDR2 YYNGEE. The CDR3 extends over 16 amino acids. V shed 4 bases and J 2 bases; nucleotides not matched to a gene: 11.

In this sample, this clone turned up a few times. V usage is TRBV5-4 and J usage is TRBJ2-7; 7 bases agree with TRBD2. Germline loops: CDR1 SGHNT, CDR2 YYREEE (reference sequence). This CDR3 contains 15 residues. After removal of 0 bases from V and 1 base from J, the junction contained 4 bases not matched to a gene. The CDR3 DNA reads as TGTGCCAGCAGCTTGGGTCGACTAGCTTCCTACGAGCAGTACTTC. This codes for CASSLGRLASYEQYF.

This sequence joins TRBV9 and TRBJ1-2; D ambiguous. This CDR3 is 15 amino acids long. CDR1 is SGDLS, CDR2 YYNGEE, per germline. The germline V and J ends were trimmed by 0 bases and 4 bases, with 13 bases remaining between them. The CDR3 reads CASSVESGVSYGYTF. Written as DNA, the CDR3 is TGTGCCAGCAGCGTAGAGTCGGGAGTCTCCTATGGCTACACCTTC. Together with reference TRBV9 and TRBJ1-2, the CDR3 gives the full variable domain: DSGVTQTPKHLITATGQRVTLRCSPRSGDLSVYWYQQSLDQGLQFLIQYYNGEERAKGNILERFSAQQFPDLHSELNLSSLELGDSALYFCASSVESGVSYGYTFGSGTRLTVV.

In its sample, this clone was seen once. The chain uses TRBV30 and TRBJ1-5, with D tentatively TRBD1 (6 bases). The CDR3 sequence is 13 residues long. CDR1 and CDR2 from the germline V gene are GTSNPN and SVGIG (reference sequence). V gave up 2 bases and J gave up 14 bases, with 19 bases separating them. The CDR3 reads CAWSYRRGDTEHF. CDR3 sequence (DNA): TGTGCCTGGAGTTATCGACGTGGGGACACGGAGCATTTT.

CDR3 amino acids: CASSEMVQGGDTQYF. CDR3 DNA: TGTGCCAGCAGTGAAATGGTACAGGGTGGAGATACGCAGTATTTT. The chain links TRBV6-1 to TRBJ2-3; D possibly corresponds to TRBD1 (6 bases). CDR1 is MNHNS, CDR2 SASEGT, per germline. The CDR3 has 15 amino acids. The germline V and J ends were trimmed by 2 bases and 5 bases, with 14 bases remaining between them.

The V gene is TRBV7-2, the J gene TRBJ2-1, with 11 bases that match TRBD1. Germline trimming cut 5 bases from V and 7 bases from J; bases unmatched to any gene: 10. The CDR3 contains 16 residues. Germline CDR1 and CDR2: SGHTA and FQGNSA. The DNA for the CDR3 is TGTGCCAGCAGCCTTAGTCGGGACAGGGGGAATAATGAGCAGTTCTTC. This gives the protein CASSLSRDRGNNEQFF. The entire variable domain, with the rest obtained from reference TRBV7-2 and TRBJ2-1, is as follows: GAGVSQSPSNKVTEKGKDVELRCDPISGHTALYWYRQSLGQGLEFLIYFQGNSAPDKSGLPSDRFSAERTGGSVSTLTIQRTQQEDSAVYLCASSLSRDRGNNEQFFGPGTRLTVL.

The chain links TRBV6-4 to TRBJ2-3; maybe TRBD1 (6 bases). The V gene's germline CDR1 is MRHNA and CDR2 SNTAGT. V was clipped by 6 bases and J by 0 bases, with 13 bases between them. The CDR3 is 15 residues long. CDR3 sequence: CASSPDRSSTDTQYF. CDR3 nucleotides: TGTGCCAGCAGCCCGGACAGATCTAGCACAGATACGCAGTATTTT.

The genes are TRBV19 and TRBJ2-7; 9 positions agree with TRBD1. From germline, CDR1 is LNHDA and CDR2 SQIVND (reference sequence). This CDR3 is 15 amino acids long. V lost 5 bases, J lost 5 bases, and 10 bases stayed unmatched. CDR3 residues: CASSGTGTGYHEQYF. The CDR3 coding sequence is TGTGCCAGTAGTGGGACCGGGACAGGGTACCACGAGCAGTACTTC.

This clone turned up a few times. The chain joins TRBV4-3 to TRBJ2-7; 9 nucleotides align to TRBD2. The V and J ends lost 4 bases and 3 bases, in that order; junction bases with no gene match: 16. Germline-derived CDR1 and CDR2 are LGHNA and YSLEER. The CDR3 has 18 amino acids. The chain's CDR3 is CASSLYLPTSGGGYEQYF. CDR3 DNA sequence: TGCGCCAGCAGCCTCTACCTGCCGACTAGCGGTGGGGGCTACGAGCAGTACTTC.

The chain uses TRBV7-9 and TRBJ2-7, with 7 bases matching TRBD1. The V gene's germline CDR1 is SEHNR and CDR2 FQNEAQ (reference sequence). With V trimmed by 5 bases and J by 2 bases, 9 bases remained unmatched. The length of the CDR3 is 15 residues. CDR3 sequence reads: CASSGTAMPTYEQYF. The CDR3 nucleotides are TGTGCCAGCAGCGGGACAGCTATGCCAACCTACGAGCAGTACTTC.